Listed here is a single T cell receptor (beta chain). The antigen remains unidentified. PCR employed 60 Vbeta and 13 Jbeta primers. Clones were sequenced by immunoSEQ multiplex PCR, and TCRdb holds only the in-frame ones, with some missing. The table shows over 95,000 clones, with 70% to 80% occurring only once. The data were taken from a study of cytomegalovirus exposure and HLA in healthy donors. Study-wide points: The authors confirmed in vitro that a few CMV-associated chains were specific for CMV antigens.

Per the germline V gene, CDR1 is SQVTM and CDR2 is ANQGSEA. Losses at the gene ends were 8 bases for V and 10 bases for J; bases not matched to a gene: 20. The CDR3 contains 16 residues. The clonotype comes from a female donor in good health and CMV-seronegative. Input material: PBMCs. The rearrangement joins TRBV29-1 to TRBJ2-1; 10 bases agree with TRBD2. The CDR3, as DNA: TGCAGCAGCTACGTTTTCAAGGGACTAGCGTCACGAGAGCAGTTCTTC. This codes for CSSYVFKGLASREQFF.